This TCR beta chain is drawn from a study of early T cells in non-severe SARS-CoV-2 infection (dated by TCRdb to the early 2020s). About the study as a whole: Because TCR sequencing relied on bulk RNA taken from unsorted whole blood, pairing of alpha and beta chains was not possible.

General conclusions and limits of the study: VDJdb matching was skewed toward anti-spike CD8 responses and likely underestimated virus-specific expansions by missing private and CD4 specificities.

Set within a cohort of healthcare workers in London, UK, this nested case-control study involved weekly PCR testing of nasopharyngeal swabs along with blood sampling. Between 23 and 31 March 2020, the week of the UK lockdown, healthcare workers were enrolled and then followed up weekly for as long as 16 weeks. Library creation used 5' RACE. Sequencer: NextSeq 500. The TCR library protocol attached unique molecular identifiers to individual cDNA molecules to correct for sequencing error and PCR bias. Both TCR alpha and beta chains were sequenced, and tight co-correlation was observed between alpha and beta sequence abundances in each sample. On the authors' methods: V gene, J gene and CDR3 annotation of TCR sequences was performed with Decombinator V4. Expanded TCRs were defined as changing significantly between any two time points under a Poisson model with p below 0.0001. TCR abundances were normalised to the total number of TCRs sequenced per sample and were expressed as counts per million. MAIT TCRs were defined by TRAV1-2 paired with TRAJ12, TRAJ20 or TRAJ33, and iNKT TCRs by TRAV10 paired with TRAJ18. A search of VDJdb, accessed on 1 November 2021, was run for TCRs annotated to CMV, EBV and SARS-CoV-2, with TCRs annotated for multiple antigens excluded. The public reads were reanalyzed by TCRdb: fastp trimming at Q25, MiXCR alignment, in-frame beta chains only. All rows with the same CDR3 protein become a single entry with the most common DNA and genes. The V and J calls were not made by the authors but by TCRdb's processing. Recorded for this sample are tens of thousands of distinct CDR3 sequences; about 7.1% of them occurred a single time. The top ten clonotypes cover more than 5% of the sample.

This clonotype was found many times. Its antigen specificity is not known. Within one base of it there is no much larger clone, and no base qualities were kept. The CDR1 and CDR2 encoded by the germline V gene are SGHRS and YFSETQ. The V end loses 0 bases and the J end loses 6 bases, and a stretch of 9 bases separates them. Counted from cysteine to phenylalanine, this CDR3 has 13 amino acids. Here the CDR3 DNA is all that survives: 39 bases in frame from base 1. The sequences come from whole blood, collected at baseline. The chain is made from TRBV5-1 and TRBJ1-1; the D gene cannot be resolved reliably. This receptor was identified in an adult who was a healthcare worker with PCR-confirmed SARS-CoV-2 infection or an uninfected control (not recorded which). The nucleotide sequence is given as TGCGCCAGCAGCTTGGAGCGTTTTTCTGAAGCTTTCTTT. It is translated as CASSLERFSEAFF.